This T cell receptor (beta chain) was captured by sequencing in a study of graft-versus-host responses after intestinal transplantation. The germline CDR1 and CDR2 sequences are MGHRA and YSYEKL. The CDR3 is 12 amino acids. The V and J ends lost 3 bases and 6 bases respectively, with 8 bases between them. Note on this clone: The antigen remains undetermined.

Using immunoSEQ multiplex PCR, the repertoire was profiled, and TCRdb retains in-frame clones only, with some absent. The sample holds some 110,000 clones; 90% to 95% are singletons and the top ten take around 1.2%. V and J are TRBV4-1 and TRBJ1-1; D is unclear. The starting material was unstimulated CD8+ T cells sorted from spleen or lymph node cells, obtained before transplant. The receptor was isolated from a human donor who was the organ donor for an intestinal transplant. The CDR3 region has the DNA TGCGCCAGCAGCCAGTCAGAGGCTGAAGCTTTCTTT. It codes for CASSQSEAEAFF.